This TCR beta chain was captured by sequencing in a study of cytomegalovirus exposure and HLA in healthy donors (TCRdb year 2017). Looking at the study overall: An earlier analysis of roughly 500 of the donors reported approximately 290 Gb of sequence data and 117 million unique TCR beta sequences from about 179 million T cells. Around 300 gigabases of sequencing data and tens of millions of unique TCR sequences were included in an early release covering several hundred HLA-typed donors. Among the roughly 400 genotyped donors, about 85% belonged to the genetic ancestry cluster associated with self-reported Caucasian donors. The study aimed to test whether cataloging public T cell receptors could reveal signatures of past pathogen exposure. The T cell repertoires of about 700 subjects were profiled by immunosequencing and related to cytomegalovirus serostatus. In addition to the first cohort of roughly 670 subjects, a separate validation cohort of 130 or so different subjects was used. High-throughput TCR immunosequencing, statistical association of individual TCRs with disease status, and machine learning were combined to predict cytomegalovirus infection status. In a later analysis, previously published TCR beta repertoires from about 640 donors were re-analyzed and high-resolution HLA genotyping was added so that TCR occurrence patterns could be studied. Rather than drawing on any new phenotypic data, the later analysis identified candidate immune exposures from TCR beta sequences and the way those sequences occurred across donors. An earlier analysis of more than 450 of the donors used high-throughput TCR beta sequencing to judge whether each TCR beta V gene segment behaved as functional or pseudogenic. Donor age, sex, ethnicity and CMV serostatus were compiled together with the repertoire data. A later genetic analysis used genome-wide SNP genotypes for about three fifths of the 666 donors, treating that subset as a discovery cohort. All discovery cohort repertoires had been generated on a single sequencing platform. HLA typing included class I and class II loci at four-digit resolution. The number of donors typed differed by locus, with about 629-630 for A, B, C, DRB1 and DQB1, roughly 520 for DQA1, 600 to 610 for DPA1, and approximately 470 for DPB1. Five DR-DQ haplotypes were treated as single units for association and clustering because of strong linkage in the cohort. Among about 410 genotyped donors of the cohort, an average of about 240,000 unique TCR beta nucleotide sequences was sequenced per donor, of which about 19% were non-productive.

The cohort comprised under 700 healthy bone marrow donors. At the time of sampling, all cohort members were nominally healthy, though unrecorded immune exposures were likely present. The donor was CMV seronegative and was included in the group of a few hundred seronegative cohort members. A peripheral blood sample was provided by each donor, and peripheral blood mononuclear cells were used for TCR beta sequencing. Genomic DNA extraction from the blood cell samples was performed with the Qiagen DNeasy Blood Extraction Kit. Points on this clone: The target of this receptor is not known. Base qualities are not provided; no much larger clone lies one nucleotide away.

Findings and caveats that apply to the study as a whole: According to a later genetic analysis, donors in an Asian-associated ancestry cluster had fewer N-insertions in productive TCRs than the roughly 660-donor mean. Only TCR beta chains were sequenced in this cohort, and the absence of alpha or paired-chain data limited detectable features. The only immune exposure information available for the cohort was CMV serostatus. In both the original and validation cohorts, the classifier was reported to diagnose cytomegalovirus status with high specificity and sensitivity. The authors suggested that the approach could potentially be extended to other disease states and immunological phenotypes. A later analysis associated roughly 17,000 TCR beta sequences with specific HLA alleles at a false discovery rate of 0.05. Three of the identified cytomegalovirus-associated TCR beta chains were confirmed in vitro to be specific for cytomegalovirus antigens. Roughly uniform sequencing depth across donors was assumed in presence/absence analyses, although this assumption may not hold. A further reported finding was that TCR beta sequences accurately predicted the HLA-A and HLA-B alleles for most subjects in the first cohort. When HLA alleles, especially DR and DQ, strongly co-occurred, TCR associations were difficult to assign to individual alleles. The sequencing pipeline was judged likely to have produced a cluster of highly shared sequence variants as a technical artifact. V-gene and J-gene trimming of TCR beta chains was associated with a missense DCLRE1C variant in a later genetic analysis, and the association was replicated in an independent cohort. In an earlier analysis of more than 450 of the donors, most TCR beta V segments were observed in productive rearrangements about 90% or about 30% of the time, broadly matching IMGT annotations. Compared with equally common non-associated chains, HLA-associated TCR beta chains in a later analysis were more clonally expanded and had lower generation probabilities. HLA typing was unavailable for some donors at each locus, so association tests used only the typed subset. Fewer than 20 rarely observed V segments, including chromosome 9 orphons, were excluded from the earlier analysis of approximately 500 of the donors because counts were too low. In a later analysis, several top co-occurrence clusters were reported to appear linked to parvovirus B19, influenza, CMV and Epstein-Barr virus. In a later analysis, most CMV-associated TCR beta chains were found to appear HLA-restricted, with HLA associations seemingly driven largely by CMV exposure. In a later analysis, TCR association rates were found to vary across HLA loci, with the most associated TCRs seen for DRB1 alleles and the fewest for HLA-C alleles. Most TCR sequences were observed very rarely across donors, whereas some public TCRs were present in many individuals. Some IMGT-functional V segments, including TRBV6-2 and TRBV6-3, could not be told apart with the 87-base-pair reads, so those segments were excluded. Correlated functional status among segregating V segments might reflect linkage disequilibrium, but an unknown experimental factor could not be ruled out. A total of 150 to 200 TCR beta chains were listed by the study as associated with cytomegalovirus.

The germline V gene specifies SGHDN as CDR1 and FVKESK as CDR2. The cysteine opens and the phenylalanine closes a CDR3 of 16 amino acids. Of all the DNA, just the CDR3 is kept, 48 bases in frame from base 1. Compared with germline, V lacks 2 bases and J lacks 5 bases; bases without a gene match: 9. Library preparation employed the immunoSEQ multiplex PCR assay. A mixture of 60 forward primers for TCR Vbeta segments and 13 reverse primers for TCR Jbeta segments was used in the multiplex PCR. The CDR3 region of rearranged TCR beta genes was amplified from genomic DNA by a multiplex PCR assay. The Illumina HiSeq System was used to sequence the amplified TCR beta libraries as 87-base-pair reads. Turning to the authors' computational methods: A later analysis tallied around 80 million unique TCR beta chains across the roughly 610 repertoires, and about 10 million of those chains were shared by two or more donors. A nearest-neighbor algorithm error-corrected the raw reads and collapsed the reads into unique sequences, merging closely related sequences to remove PCR and sequencing errors. To assign V, D and J gene segments, CDR3 sequences were aligned to IMGT reference sequences. For a sequence to be retained, at least a six-nucleotide match to both a V gene segment and a J gene segment was required. Rearrangements were called productive when the CDR3 lacked stop codons and stayed in frame with V and J; all others were non-productive. CDR3 was defined according to IMGT convention as the region running from the second conserved V-encoded cysteine to the conserved J-encoded phenylalanine. The earlier analysis of about 590 of the donors excluded sequences that lacked an unambiguous match to a single V gene segment. In an earlier analysis of some 590 of the donors, V segments were called functional above 56.7% productive rearrangements and were called segregating when the between-donor standard deviation exceeded 5%. A statistical classification framework was built for diagnosing cytomegalovirus status from the catalog of TCR beta chain sequences. A later analysis assigned V and J genes by comparing TCR nucleotide sequences with IMGT/GENE-DB human TR gene sequences. In a later analysis, CDR3 sequences and most-parsimonious VDJ recombination scenarios were assigned using the TCRdist pipeline. In a later analysis, each TCR beta chain was defined by its CDR3 amino acid sequence together with its V-gene family, and reads lacking a unique V-gene family were excluded. As a way to deal with suspected cross-contamination and a sequencing artifact, a later analysis dropped roughly 620 nucleotide sequences that were highly shared and had low generation probability. In a later analysis, a clonal expansion index was calculated for each public chain from normalized within-repertoire ranks of inferred template counts. A later analysis computed generation probabilities with a VDJ recombination model fitted to out-of-frame rearrangements, and checked the results against IGoR. In a later analysis, TCR-TCR, TCR-HLA and TCR-CMV co-occurrence was scored with hypergeometric tests, and a repertoire-size bias correction was applied to TCR pairs. False discovery rates were estimated in a later analysis by permuting HLA or CMV assignments 20 times. A later analysis grouped co-occurring TCRs with DBSCAN, adding TCRdist sequence similarity when clustering within HLA-allele-positive subsets. Co-occurrence clustering excluded repertoires with fewer than 30,000 or more than 120,000 public chains, plus five with anomalous nucleotide sharing. TCRdb took over this immuneACCESS table, retaining in-frame rearrangements with V and J assigned. Such tables are incomplete; in checked studies, under half of the missing clones stem from an unresolved V gene, and the remainder is unexplained. V and J calls and clone size are as listed in that table; D and trimming were resolved from the DNA. This sample holds about 69,000 clones; 76% were observed only once. The ten largest clones add up to more than 2.5% of the sample.

Sequences were obtained from PBMCs. The receptor chain draws on TRBV14 and TRBJ2-7; 10 bases in the junction line up with TRBD1. The sequence was collected from a man aged 18 to 29 in good health and CMV-seronegative. The nucleotide sequence is TGTGCCAGCAGCCAAAAAGTGGACAGGGGGGACAACGAGCAGTACTTC. This translates into CASSQKVDRGDNEQYF.